The next 14 T cell receptor beta chains were all read from a single sample in a study of patients and donors after allogeneic stem cell transplantation. TCRdb re-analysed the RT-PCR reads in MiXCR, keeping a single row per CDR3 protein. Of a few hundred thousand distinct CDR3 sequences listed, more than 35% are singletons. Input material: blood, either unsorted or a sorted T cell fraction (not recorded which). These receptors were obtained from a human donor who was either an allogeneic HSCT recipient or a stem cell or donor lymphocyte infusion donor (not recorded which). It is not recorded whose cells these are; they may come from a transplant donor.

The chain recombines TRBV12-3 or TRBV12-4 with TRBJ2-4; a possible D gene is TRBD1 (6 bases). V was cut by 4 bases and J by 1 base, with 8 bases left in between. The CDR3 is made up of 14 amino acids. The CDR3 region is CASSSDRAKNIQYF. CDR3 nucleotide sequence: TGTGCCAGCAGTTCCGACAGGGCCAAAAACATTCAGTACTTC.

The CDR3 spells CASSAGQGTSPLHF. The CDR3 nucleotides are TGCGCCAGCAGCGCGGGACAGGGTACTTCACCCCTCCACTTT. The chain joins TRBV5-1 to TRBJ1-6; the match to TRBD1 covers 9 bases. Germline V CDR1 and CDR2: SGHRS, YFSETQ. Germline trimming cut 4 bases from V and 9 bases from J; bases unmatched to any gene: 5. The CDR3 is 14 amino acids. The full variable domain, in which reference TRBV5-1 and TRBJ1-6 provide the parts outside the CDR3, is KAGVTQTPRYLIKTRGQQVTLSCSPISGHRSVSWYQQTPGQGLQFLFEYFSETQRNKGNFPGRFSGRQFSNSRSEMNVSTLELGDSALYLCASSAGQGTSPLHFGNGTRLTVT.

The chain carries TRBV20-1 and TRBJ1-4; D uncertain. Looked up from germline, CDR1 is DFQATT and CDR2 is SNEGSKA (reference sequence). The germline V and J ends were trimmed by 3 bases and 0 bases, with 8 bases remaining between them. This CDR3 spans 14 amino acids. Here the CDR3 reads CSARVGATNEKLFF. The DNA of the CDR3 is TGCAGTGCTAGGGTGGGAGCAACTAATGAAAAACTGTTTTTT.

J is TRBJ2-1 and V is TRBV7-9; D is tentatively TRBD1 or TRBD2 (5 bases each). The CDR3 spans 16 residues. Germline CDR1 SEHNR, CDR2 FQNEAQ (reference sequence). V lost 2 bases and J lost 2, with 13 bases in between. The CDR3 region is CASSLTRGPTYNEQFF. CDR3 nucleotide sequence: TGTGCCAGCAGCTTAACCCGGGGACCCACCTACAATGAGCAGTTCTTC.

This chain joins TRBV20-1 and TRBJ2-1, with 13 bases aligning to TRBD2. With 5 bases clipped from V and 10 bases from J, the junction kept 2 bases outside the gene matches. The CDR3 runs 12 residues. Germline loops: CDR1 DFQATT, CDR2 SNEGSKA (reference sequence). CDR3 in amino acids: CSAGGLAGEQFF. The CDR3 DNA is TGCAGTGCTGGGGGACTAGCGGGAGAGCAGTTCTTC.

The J gene is TRBJ1-5, the V gene TRBV11-2; no reliable D call. The germline CDR1 and CDR2 sequences are SGHAT and FQNNGV. The CDR3 is 15 residues long. V shed 5 bases and J shed 3 bases, with 14 bases lying between them. The CDR3 loop reads CASSPGGFNNQPQHF. The CDR3 bases are TGTGCCAGCAGCCCGGGCGGGTTTAACAATCAGCCCCAGCATTTT.

This clonotype occurred a few times. The genes are TRBV28 and TRBJ1-5, with D possibly TRBD1 on 6 matching bases. The CDR3 is 12 residues long. V lost 6 bases, J lost 7 bases, and 10 bases lay in between. The V gene's germline CDR1 is MDHEN and CDR2 SYDVKM. This chain's CDR3 is CASSQGLQPQHF. CDR3 bases: TGTGCCAGCAGCCAGGGGCTCCAGCCCCAGCATTTT.

This chain joins TRBV4-2 and TRBJ1-6; D unclear. With 4 bases removed from V and 4 bases from J, the gap between germline ends came to 11 bases. Germline assignment: CDR1 LGHNA and CDR2 YNFKEQ. The CDR3 is 15 residues long. CDR3: CASSPGGEYNSPLHF. The CDR3 DNA reads as TGTGCCAGCAGCCCCGGTGGGGAATATAATTCACCCCTCCACTTT.

This clonotype was seen a handful of times. The chain is built from TRBV5-1 and TRBJ2-1; weak D call: TRBD2 (6 bases). Per germline, CDR1 SGHRS and CDR2 YFSETQ. Trimming stripped 0 bases from V and 3 bases from J, with 16 bases between. The CDR3 sequence is 17 residues long. CDR3: CASSLGQTSGGYNEQFF. For the CDR3, the DNA is TGCGCCAGCAGCTTGGGGCAGACTAGTGGGGGCTACAATGAGCAGTTCTTC.

The J gene is TRBJ2-1, the V gene TRBV2, with 7 bases matching TRBD1. CDR1 and CDR2 from the germline V gene are SNHLY and FYNNEI. Trimming removed 6 bases from V and 6 bases from J; junction bases left unmatched: 5. CDR3 length equals 13 residues. The CDR3 bases are TGTGCCAGCAGAGACCGGGACAGCAATGAGCAGTTCTTC. Encoded protein: CASRDRDSNEQFF.

This clonotype has just one count. The V gene is TRBV5-1, the J gene TRBJ2-3; D not certain. CDR1 and CDR2 (germline): SGHRS, YFSETQ. The CDR3 runs to 15 residues. V was trimmed by 4 bases and J by 0 bases, leaving 12 bases between them. The CDR3 spells CASSQAPQSTDTQYF. CDR3 nucleotides: TGCGCCAGCAGCCAAGCGCCACAGAGCACAGATACGCAGTATTTT. Complete variable domain (other parts from reference TRBV5-1 and TRBJ2-3): KAGVTQTPRYLIKTRGQQVTLSCSPISGHRSVSWYQQTPGQGLQFLFEYFSETQRNKGNFPGRFSGRQFSNSRSEMNVSTLELGDSALYLCASSQAPQSTDTQYFGPGTRLTVL.

In its sample, this clonotype was seen a few times. The gene calls are TRBV5-1 and TRBJ1-1; 8 nucleotides agree with TRBD1. The ends lost 0 bases at V and 6 bases at J; junction bases unmatched: 7. This CDR3 region has 15 residues. From germline, CDR1 is SGHRS and CDR2 YFSETQ. The CDR3: CASSLGRTGKPEAFF. As DNA, the CDR3 is TGCGCCAGCAGCTTGGGGCGGACAGGGAAGCCTGAAGCTTTCTTT. Complete variable domain (other parts from reference TRBV5-1 and TRBJ1-1): KAGVTQTPRYLIKTRGQQVTLSCSPISGHRSVSWYQQTPGQGLQFLFEYFSETQRNKGNFPGRFSGRQFSNSRSEMNVSTLELGDSALYLCASSLGRTGKPEAFFGQGTRLTVV.

The chain employs TRBV7-2 and TRBJ1-5; TRBD1 matches 7 bases. The CDR3 is 17 residues long. V lost 1 base to trimming and J lost 4 bases; unmatched junction nucleotides: 10. The germline V gene encodes CDR1 SGHTA and CDR2 FQGNSA. CDR3 sequence (DNA): TGTGCCAGCAGCTTAGGCCCCCGGGACAGCGCTAATCAGCCCCAGCATTTT. Protein: CASSLGPRDSANQPQHF.

The chain recombines TRBV6-6 with TRBJ1-1; tentatively, D is TRBD1 (6 bases). Between the trimmed V and J ends, which lost 8 bases and 6 bases, there was a span of 10 bases. Germline values: CDR1 MNHNY, CDR2 SVGAGI (reference sequence). The CDR3 loop spans 11 amino acids. The CDR3 bases are TGTGCCAGCCAGGGGAATCCTGAAGCTTTCTTT. It encodes CASQGNPEAFF.